This T cell receptor beta chain was sequenced in a study of T cell responses to AZD1222 COVID-19 vaccine. Study-wide points: As reported, nearly half of all spike-specific TCRs target variant regions that are unmutated. When two AZD1222 doses had been given, Spike-specific TCR breadth and depth rose.

CDR3 size: 12 residues. Germline V CDR1 and CDR2: SGDLS, YYNGEE. V was trimmed by 0 bases and J by 7 bases, leaving 5 bases between them. This table comes from immunoSEQ multiplex PCR, and its TCRdb copy is limited to in-frame clones, with some not included. The sample has tens of thousands of clones, more than 85% seen once. This clone was recorded at least ten times. What it binds is unknown. The rearrangement links TRBV9 to TRBJ2-1; D ambiguous. Sample: peripheral blood, taken on day 0 of AZD1222 vaccination. This sequence originates from an adult in good health. The CDR3 DNA reads TGTGCCAGCAGCGTAGAACAGAATGAGCAGTTCTTC. It is translated as CASSVEQNEQFF.